These T cell receptor beta chains were read from a single sample in a study of cytomegalovirus exposure and HLA in healthy donors. Profiled with immunoSEQ multiplex PCR; TCRdb holds only in-frame clones, not every one. The sample has 100,000 to 120,000 clones, more than 70% seen once; the top ten hold 2.1%. The sequencing sample was made of PBMCs. These receptors were obtained from a man aged 25 to 40 in good health and CMV-seronegative. Both conserved end residues are part of each CDR3. The D gene is left open where the match is weak. The listing skips clone size in some rows; elsewhere it reads once, few, many or a size class.

clone size	V gene	J gene	D gene	CDR3 protein	CDR3 DNA
-	TRBV7-2	TRBJ2-3	TRBD2	CASSLVLAGGWNTQYF	TGTGCCAGCAGCTTAGTTCTAGCGGGAGGTTGGAATACGCAGTATTTT
-	TRBV7-2	TRBJ2-2	-	CASSLGGHGGELFF	TGTGCCAGCAGCTTAGGGGGGCATGGCGGGGAGCTGTTTTTT
-	TRBV7-9	TRBJ2-7	-	CASSPESSEQYF	TGTGCCAGCAGCCCCGAGAGTTCCGAGCAGTACTTC
-	TRBV7-8	TRBJ2-7	TRBD1	CASSFQTGGGYEQYF	TGTGCCAGCAGCTTCCAAACAGGGGGCGGTTACGAGCAGTACTTC
once	TRBV6-5	TRBJ1-1	-	CASSYAMNTEAFF	TGTGCCAGCAGTTACGCGATGAACACTGAAGCTTTCTTT
-	TRBV28	TRBJ2-3	TRBD2	CASSSPGTSGFTDTQYF	TGTGCCAGCAGCTCGCCTGGGACTAGCGGATTCACAGATACGCAGTATTTT
-	TRBV5-1	TRBJ1-2	TRBD1	CASSPYPTGLNNYGYTF	TGCGCCAGCAGCCCATACCCGACAGGGCTCAATAACTATGGCTACACCTTC
-	TRBV5-1	TRBJ2-2	TRBD1	CASSLGQGETGELFF	TGCGCCAGCAGCTTGGGACAGGGAGAAACCGGGGAGCTGTTTTTT
-	TRBV7-8	TRBJ1-1	-	CASSSKRQSEAFF	TGTGCCAGCAGCTCCAAACGACAGAGTGAAGCTTTCTTT
-	TRBV7-9	TRBJ1-2	-	CASSLASGDLYGYTF	TGTGCCAGCAGCTTAGCCAGTGGGGACTTGTATGGCTACACCTTC
-	TRBV5-1	TRBJ2-5	-	CASSLAEQEQETQYF	TGCGCCAGCAGCTTGGCCGAACAGGAACAAGAGACCCAGTACTTC
-	TRBV5-1	TRBJ1-2	-	CASSQPGNYGYTF	TGCGCCAGCAGCCAACCAGGGAACTATGGCTACACCTTC
-	TRBV7-2	TRBJ2-7	TRBD1	CASSLGTGDTYEQYF	TGTGCCAGCAGCTTAGGGACAGGGGACACCTACGAGCAGTACTTC
once	TRBV6-5	TRBJ2-2	TRBD2	CASRGAGGGTGELFF	TGTGCCAGCAGGGGAGCGGGGGGGGGCACCGGGGAGCTGTTTTTT
-	TRBV6-5	TRBJ2-1	TRBD2	CASSPGLAAYNEQFF	TGTGCCAGCAGCCCTGGACTAGCGGCTTACAATGAGCAGTTCTTC
-	TRBV5-5	TRBJ2-7	-	CASSYSNPGVDEQYF	TGTGCCAGCAGCTACTCAAACCCAGGGGTCGACGAGCAGTACTTC
-	TRBV10-2	TRBJ1-1	TRBD1	CASSVATGPTEAFF	TGCGCCAGCAGCGTTGCGACAGGGCCGACTGAAGCTTTCTTT
-	TRBV5-1	TRBJ2-7	-	CASSFRRGGSYEQYF	TGCGCCAGCAGCTTTCGGCGGGGCGGCTCCTACGAGCAGTACTTC
-	TRBV9	TRBJ2-4	-	CASSVDAGKENIQYF	TGTGCCAGCAGCGTAGATGCGGGGAAAGAAAACATTCAGTACTTC
-	TRBV6-1	TRBJ2-7	TRBD2	CASSGQSLAGGQDEQYF	TGTGCCAGCAGTGGACAATCTTTAGCGGGAGGGCAGGACGAGCAGTACTTC
-	TRBV6-6	TRBJ1-5	TRBD1	CASRRDRDSNQPQHF	TGTGCCAGCAGGAGGGACAGGGATAGCAATCAGCCCCAGCATTTT
-	TRBV5-4	TRBJ2-7	TRBD1	CASSLQGTRNEQYF	TGTGCCAGCAGCTTACAGGGGACGAGGAACGAGCAGTACTTC
-	TRBV5-1	TRBJ1-5	-	CASSSGEGGFQPQHF	TGCGCCAGCAGCTCCGGAGAAGGAGGTTTTCAGCCCCAGCATTTT
-	TRBV5-1	TRBJ2-1	TRBD2	CASSSLAGPSNEQFF	TGCGCCAGCAGCTCCCTAGCGGGCCCGTCCAATGAGCAGTTCTTC
-	TRBV6-5	TRBJ2-7	-	CASRSGVENEQYF	TGTGCCAGCAGGTCAGGGGTTGAGAACGAGCAGTACTTC
-	TRBV6-6	TRBJ1-1	-	CASSRGQNTEAFF	TGTGCCAGCAGTCGCGGACAGAACACTGAAGCTTTCTTT
-	TRBV15	TRBJ1-2	-	CATSRDMAGHYGYTF	TGTGCCACCAGCAGAGATATGGCAGGCCACTATGGCTACACCTTC
-	TRBV19	TRBJ1-3	-	CASSIDDYGNTIYF	TGTGCCAGTAGTATAGACGACTATGGAAACACCATATATTTT
-	TRBV5-8	TRBJ2-7	TRBD2	CASSSSGGIRGEQYF	TGTGCCAGCAGCTCCAGCGGGGGTATCCGGGGTGAGCAGTACTTC
-	TRBV19	TRBJ2-5	TRBD1	CAATGVETQYF	TGTGCCGCGACAGGGGTAGAGACCCAGTACTTC
-	TRBV4-1	TRBJ1-4	TRBD1	CASRDRGTTNEKLFF	TGCGCCAGCAGGGACAGGGGAACAACTAATGAAAAACTGTTTTTT
-	TRBV10-3	TRBJ1-4	-	CAAGPGTDEKLFF	TGTGCCGCGGGCCCTGGGACTGATGAAAAACTGTTTTTT
-	TRBV4-3	TRBJ2-7	TRBD2	CASSQAVAGVHEQYF	TGCGCCAGCAGCCAAGCGGTAGCGGGGGTGCACGAGCAGTACTTC
-	TRBV1	TRBJ2-4	-	CTSSRWTSGGQGGKNIQYF	TGCACCAGCAGCCGCTGGACTAGCGGGGGGCAAGGTGGCAAAAACATTCAGTACTTC
-	TRBV29-1	TRBJ2-5	TRBD1	CSVERDRDQETQYF	TGCAGCGTTGAAAGGGACAGGGACCAAGAGACCCAGTACTTC
-	TRBV6-5	TRBJ2-3	-	CASSYGAPSADTQYF	TGTGCCAGCAGTTACGGAGCTCCTAGCGCAGATACGCAGTATTTT
-	TRBV9	TRBJ1-4	TRBD1	CASSTGQVEKLFF	TGTGCCAGCAGCACCGGACAGGTCGAAAAACTGTTTTTT
few	TRBV7-2	TRBJ2-3	-	CASSLDGGAYADTQYF	TGTGCCAGCAGCTTAGATGGGGGGGCCTATGCAGATACGCAGTATTTT
-	TRBV9	TRBJ2-4	-	CASSVGEVNNIQYF	TGTGCCAGCAGCGTAGGGGAGGTCAACAACATTCAGTACTTC
once	TRBV25-1	TRBJ1-1	-	CASTLLGQSEAFF	TGTGCCAGCACTTTACTCGGACAGTCGGAAGCTTTCTTT
-	TRBV19	TRBJ2-5	-	CASSIASGSRDQYF	TGTGCCAGTAGTATAGCCAGTGGCAGCCGGGACCAGTACTTC
-	TRBV6-1	TRBJ1-6	-	CASMVTVDTPLHF	TGTGCCAGCATGGTCACAGTAGATACACCCCTCCACTTT
-	TRBV5-1	TRBJ1-3	-	CASSLQGLMSSGNTIYF	TGCGCCAGCAGCTTACAAGGACTGATGAGCTCTGGAAACACCATATATTTT
-	TRBV19	TRBJ2-2	-	CASSIYDGELFF	TGTGCCAGTAGTATCTACGACGGGGAGCTGTTTTTT
-	TRBV19	TRBJ1-1	TRBD1	CASIDNPGTGMGTEAFF	TGTGCCAGTATCGATAACCCGGGGACAGGGATGGGCACTGAAGCTTTCTTT
few	TRBV5-1	TRBJ2-7	-	CASSLAGSYEQYF	TGCGCCAGCAGCTTGGCAGGGTCATACGAGCAGTACTTC